These 17 T cell receptor beta chains came from one sample sequenced in a study of blood T cell repertoires in COVID-19. This table comes from immunoSEQ multiplex PCR, and its TCRdb copy is limited to in-frame clones, with some not included. This table has roughly 250,000 clones, approximately 84% appearing once. The sequencing sample was made of peripheral blood. These receptor sequences come from a human donor in a cohort sampled during active COVID-19.

The chain employs TRBV24-1 and TRBJ2-3, with D unresolved. The CDR3 covers 13 residues. Per germline, CDR1 KGHDR and CDR2 SFDVKD. The V gene lost 5 bases and the J gene lost 0 bases, with 5 bases spanning the gap. The CDR3 DNA sequence: TGTGCCACCAGTGGAGGAAGCACAGATACGCAGTATTTT. It is translated as CATSGGSTDTQYF.

This clone was observed a single time. One junction end disagrees with the germline gene, perhaps due to a read error. The rearrangement uses TRBV7-7 and TRBJ1-3, with D unresolved. There are 15 residues in the CDR3. The germline CDR1 and CDR2 sequences are SSHAT and FNYEAQ (reference sequence). The CDR3 loop is CASSFGEGKGNTIYF. In DNA, the CDR3 is TGTGCTAGCAGCTTCGGTGAGGGAAAAGGAAACACCATATATTTT.

As regards this clone: The sample carries other DNA sequences with the same CDR3. The chain recombines TRBV6-5 with TRBJ2-7, with D possibly TRBD1 on 6 matching bases. The ends were cut back, 0 bases at V and 1 base at J, with 10 bases in the middle. The CDR3 is made up of 15 amino acids. The germline CDR1 and CDR2 sequences are MNHEY and SVGAGI. The CDR3: CASSYSQGGSYEQYF. DNA of the CDR3: TGTGCCAGCAGTTACTCACAGGGTGGGTCCTACGAGCAGTACTTC.

This sequence joins TRBV9 and TRBJ2-7, with D tentatively TRBD1 (5 bases). Trimming took off 3 bases at V and 2 bases at J, with 12 bases between the two ends. The CDR3 has 14 residues. Germline CDR1 is SGDLS and CDR2 is YYNGEE. CDR3 in DNA: TGTGCCAGCAGCGAAGGGGCAGCTGCCTACGAGCAGTACTTC. It translates to CASSEGAAAYEQYF.

V and J are TRBV7-2 and TRBJ2-3, with 15 bases lining up with TRBD2. V lost 5 bases, J lost 5 bases, and 11 bases stayed unmatched. Germline V CDR1 and CDR2: SGHTA, FQGNSA. There are 18 residues in the CDR3. CDR3 bases: TGTGCCAGCAGCCCCCACGGACTAGCGGGGGGGCGCGTAGATACGCAGTATTTT. Its translation: CASSPHGLAGGRVDTQYF.

The V and J genes are TRBV7-2 and TRBJ2-7; possible D gene TRBD2, 7 bases. Germline V gives CDR1 SGHTA, CDR2 FQGNSA. Trimming stripped 0 bases from V and 3 bases from J, with 12 bases between. The CDR3 length is 15 residues. CDR3 residues: CASSLAIGGLYEQYF. The CDR3 nucleotides read TGTGCCAGCAGCTTAGCAATCGGGGGGCTCTACGAGCAGTACTTC.

This clone was detected only once. This sequence joins TRBV5-8 and TRBJ1-2, with D unclear. The germline V gene encodes CDR1 SGHTS and CDR2 YDEGEE. V was shortened by 1 base and J by 2 bases, with 9 bases between the two germline ends. CDR3 length: 14 residues. CDR3 sequence: CASSLIRVNYGYTF. The CDR3 coding sequence is TGTGCCAGCAGCTTGATACGGGTGAACTATGGCTACACCTTC.

The chain couples TRBV7-2 to TRBJ1-2; 10 bases map to TRBD1. Germline loops: CDR1 SGHTA, CDR2 FQGNSA. The CDR3 sequence is 16 residues long. V was pared by 6 bases and J by 3 bases, with 10 bases of the junction left unmatched. CDR3 protein: CASRKAGTGADYGYTF. The CDR3 nucleotides are TGTGCCAGCAGGAAAGCCGGGACAGGGGCCGACTATGGCTACACCTTC.

V is TRBV4-1 and J is TRBJ2-7; 7 bases match TRBD1. CDR3 size: 15 residues. V shed 0 bases and J 6 bases; nucleotides not matched to a gene: 8. Germline CDR1 is MGHRA and CDR2 is YSYEKL. The chain's CDR3 is CASSQEVRQGSEQYF. In DNA, the CDR3 is TGCGCCAGCAGCCAAGAAGTTAGACAGGGCTCCGAGCAGTACTTC.

This rearrangement joins TRBV5-5 to TRBJ1-6; TRBD1 agrees at 7 bases. The trim removed 3 bases at V and 7 bases at J, leaving 7 bases unmatched. This CDR3 spans 15 amino acids. Germline V gene lookup returns CDR1 SGHKS and CDR2 YYEKEE (reference sequence). In DNA, the CDR3 is TGTGCCAGCAGCTCGGAGACAGGGAGCAATTCACCCCTCCACTTT. This codes for CASSSETGSNSPLHF.

The V gene is TRBV25-1, the J gene TRBJ1-2; the match to TRBD1 covers 8 bases. V shed 4 bases and J 7 bases; nucleotides not matched to a gene: 11. Germline V lookup: CDR1 MGHDK, CDR2 SYGVNS. This CDR3 region has 15 residues. In DNA, the CDR3 is TGTGCCAGCAGTGGACACAGGGGGGTCCTCGGTGGCTACACCTTC. Translated, it gives CASSGHRGVLGGYTF.

The V and J genes are TRBV13 and TRBJ1-2; 8 nucleotides align to TRBD1. The CDR3 has 14 amino acids. J was trimmed by 3 bases and V by 5 bases; bases with no gene match: 5. The germline gives CDR1 PRHDT, CDR2 FYEKMQ (reference sequence). In nucleotides, the CDR3 is TGTGCCAGCAGCCCCAAGGACAGGGACTATGGCTACACCTTC. Its translation: CASSPKDRDYGYTF.

The chain combines TRBV4-3 with TRBJ2-2, with TRBD1 as a possible D gene (5 bases). In germline, CDR1 is LGHNA, CDR2 YSLEER. The CDR3 is made up of 14 amino acids. Trimming stripped 3 bases from V and 1 base from J, with 6 bases between. The DNA of the CDR3 is TGCGCCAGCAGCCACGGACAGAACACCGGGGAGCTGTTTTTT. It encodes CASSHGQNTGELFF.

This sequence joins TRBV2 and TRBJ1-5, with TRBD1 matching over 9 bases. The J segment lost 6 bases and the V segment lost 9 bases, leaving 9 bases of the junction unmatched. The V gene's germline CDR1 is SNHLY and CDR2 FYNNEI. CDR3 length: 14 amino acids. The CDR3 spells CASQQGAFIQPQHF. The DNA for the CDR3 is TGTGCCAGTCAACAGGGGGCCTTTATTCAGCCCCAGCATTTT.

The chain employs TRBV7-2 and TRBJ2-7; D gene unclear. Germline CDR1 and CDR2: SGHTA and FQGNSA. The CDR3 has 13 amino acids. V gave up 2 bases and J gave up 3 bases, with 8 bases separating them. CDR3 sequence reads: CASSLKYSYEQYF. Written as DNA, the CDR3 is TGTGCCAGCAGCTTAAAGTACAGCTACGAGCAGTACTTC.

The chain uses TRBV14 and TRBJ2-7; 7 bases match TRBD1. Germline CDR1 and CDR2: SGHDN and FVKESK. The CDR3 runs to 14 residues. V lost 4 bases, J lost 2 bases, and 5 bases stayed unmatched. The CDR3, as DNA: TGTGCCAGCAGCCGCCAGACAGGGACCTACGAGCAGTACTTC. As protein: CASSRQTGTYEQYF.

This sequence joins TRBV19 and TRBJ1-2, with 8 positions matching TRBD1. V dropped 9 bases and J dropped 6; count of bases not matched to a gene: 6. Germline-derived CDR1 and CDR2 are LNHDA and SQIVND (reference sequence). The CDR3 is made up of 12 amino acids. The CDR3, as DNA: TGTGCCAGCCAGGACAGGGTAAATGGCTACACCTTC. This codes for CASQDRVNGYTF.